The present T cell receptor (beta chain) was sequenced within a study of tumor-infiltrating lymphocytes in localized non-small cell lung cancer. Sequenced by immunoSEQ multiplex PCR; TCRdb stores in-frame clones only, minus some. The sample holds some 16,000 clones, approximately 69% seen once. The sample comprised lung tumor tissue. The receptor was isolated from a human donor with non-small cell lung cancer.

The CDR3 DNA is TGCAGCGGCGGTCCCGGGACAGGGAAAGAGACCCAGTACTTC. It is translated as CSGGPGTGKETQYF. This rearrangement joins TRBV29-1 to TRBJ2-5, with 9 positions matching TRBD1. V was pared by 7 bases and J by 3 bases, with 9 bases of the junction left unmatched. Germline values: CDR1 SQVTM, CDR2 ANQGSEA. This CDR3 comprises 14 residues.